The 3 T cell receptor beta chains given below trace back to one sample, sequenced in a study of blood T cell repertoires in COVID-19. TCRdb's table, derived via immunoSEQ multiplex PCR, lists solely in-frame clones and lacks some. This repertoire shows 280,000 or so clones, 70% to 90% found once; its top ten account for roughly an eighth. The material sequenced was peripheral blood. The source of these receptors is a woman aged 55-70 years with acute or convalescent COVID-19.

The chain is built from TRBV7-8 and TRBJ2-7; the match to TRBD2 covers 12 bases. V lost 3 bases and J lost 4; bases outside the gene matches: 10. This CDR3 region has 17 residues. CDR1 and CDR2 from the germline V gene are SGHVS and FQNEAQ. The CDR3 spells CASSFTPTSGSYYEQYF. DNA of the CDR3: TGTGCCAGCAGCTTTACCCCGACTAGCGGGAGTTATTACGAGCAGTACTTC.

This clone was observed once. The chain recombines TRBV21-1 with TRBJ2-3; TRBD2, as called in the table, went unchecked against the DNA. TRBV21-1 is a recognized pseudogene. This CDR3 spans 16 amino acids. The CDR3 protein is CASSTSLAGRTDTQYF. The CDR3 bases are TGTGCCAGCAGCACCTCCCTAGCGGGCCGCACAGATACGCAGTATTTT.

The CDR3 DNA reads as TGTGCCAGCAGCTTATACATCGACACCGGGGAGCTGTTTTTT. This translates into CASSLYIDTGELFF. V is TRBV5-8 and J is TRBJ2-2; D gene uncertain. CDR3 size: 14 residues. Looked up from germline, CDR1 is SGHTS and CDR2 is YDEGEE. Deletions cut 2 bases from V and 3 bases from J, with 8 bases between.